A single sample is the source of the 18 T cell receptor beta chains below, sequenced in a study of blood T cell repertoires in COVID-19. Using immunoSEQ multiplex PCR, the repertoire was profiled, and TCRdb retains in-frame clones only, with some absent. This table holds approximately 160,000 clones, around 80% found once. The sample consisted of PBMCs or T cells enriched from blood (not recorded which). These receptors all come from a man aged 40-50 years who had recovered from COVID-19.

This clone was found a few times. The rearrangement uses TRBV30 and TRBJ1-4; perhaps TRBD1 as D (5 bases). The V gene's germline CDR1 is GTSNPN and CDR2 SVGIG (reference sequence). The CDR3 loop spans 16 amino acids. Trimming pared 3 bases from V and 4 bases from J, leaving 18 bases between. The CDR3: CAWRQTPGLVNEKLFF. The CDR3 DNA follows: TGTGCCTGGAGGCAAACTCCGGGACTGGTTAATGAAAAACTGTTTTTT.

The CDR3 DNA reads TGCGCCAGCAGCTTGGGGGGACAGCCTAACTATGGCTACACCTTC. Protein sequence: CASSLGGQPNYGYTF. V gene TRBV5-1 combines with J gene TRBJ1-2; 7 positions match TRBD1. CDR1 is SGHRS, CDR2 YFSETQ, per germline. The CDR3 runs to 15 residues. Unmatched junction bases numbered 2, after V lost 0 bases and J lost 0 bases.

The V gene is TRBV7-9, the J gene TRBJ2-6; D is undetermined. Germline V gene lookup returns CDR1 SEHNR and CDR2 FQNEAQ (reference sequence). CDR3 length equals 14 residues. V lost 4 bases and J lost 3, with 7 bases in between. The CDR3, as DNA: TGTGCCAGCAGCTACTCGGGTGGGGCCAACGTCCTGACTTTC. It specifies CASSYSGGANVLTF.

The gene calls are TRBV2 and TRBJ1-4; possibly TRBD1 for D (5 bases). This CDR3 has 14 amino acids. V shed 7 bases and J shed 10 bases, with 19 bases lying between them. The germline CDR1 and CDR2 sequences are SNHLY and FYNNEI. In DNA form, the CDR3 reads TGTGCCAGCAATCCGGGGGAGGGAACCGGAAAACTGTTTTTT. Protein sequence: CASNPGEGTGKLFF.

This CDR3 reads CASSPPQTRQGYNIQYF. As DNA, the CDR3 is TGTGCCAGCAGCCCCCCCCAAACCAGACAGGGATATAACATTCAGTACTTC. This chain links TRBV7-9 with TRBJ2-4; 7 bases map to TRBD1. Germline V gives CDR1 SEHNR, CDR2 FQNEAQ (reference sequence). The trim removed 5 bases at V and 7 bases at J, leaving 17 bases unmatched. There are 17 residues in the CDR3.

J is TRBJ2-1 and V is TRBV7-3, with TRBD2 matching over 8 bases. Germline V gene lookup returns CDR1 SGHTA and CDR2 FQGTGA. There are 15 residues in the CDR3. V lost 6 bases to trimming and J lost 5 bases; unmatched junction nucleotides: 9. Written as DNA, the CDR3 is TGTGCCAGCAGTCCGCGGGGGGATAAGGACAATGAGCAGTTCTTC. Residues: CASSPRGDKDNEQFF.

This clone was picked up many times. As DNA, the CDR3 is TGTGCCAGCAGTGACTTGGGCGGGGACACCGGGGAGCTGTTTTTT. The encoded protein is CASSDLGGDTGELFF. The chain uses TRBV6-4 and TRBJ2-2; a possible D gene is TRBD2 (6 bases). The CDR3 covers 15 residues. Germline loops: CDR1 MRHNA, CDR2 SNTAGT. The ends were cut back, 1 base at V and 3 bases at J, with 9 bases in the middle.

The J gene is TRBJ2-7, the V gene TRBV5-8; D unresolved. CDR1 and CDR2 (germline): SGHTS, YDEGEE. V was clipped by 0 bases and J by 4 bases, with 5 bases between them. CDR3 length: 12 amino acids. This chain's CDR3 is CASSLERYEQYF. CDR3 in DNA: TGTGCCAGCAGCTTGGAGAGGTACGAGCAGTACTTC.

A single count supports this clone. The chain recombines TRBV24-1 with TRBJ2-5; D possibly corresponds to TRBD2 (6 bases). The length of the CDR3 is 13 residues. Trimming cost V 11 bases and J 5 bases, with 17 bases left between them. CDR1 and CDR2 from the germline V gene are KGHDR and SFDVKD. CDR3 DNA: TGTGCCATTAGTCGGGGGTATTGGGAGACCCAGTACTTC. As protein: CAISRGYWETQYF.

The J gene is TRBJ1-2, the V gene TRBV3-1 (or the pseudogene TRBV3-2); 9 nucleotides line up with TRBD1. This CDR3 has 15 residues. V lost 1 base and J lost 4; bases outside the gene matches: 4. Germline CDR1 and CDR2: LGHDT and YNNKEL (reference sequence). CDR3 amino acids: CASSQGTGVGYGYTF. CDR3 DNA sequence: TGTGCCAGCAGCCAAGGGACAGGGGTCGGCTATGGCTACACCTTC.

J is TRBJ1-1 and V is TRBV21-1. TRBV21-1 is a pseudogene. The CDR3 has 15 residues. The CDR3 sequence is CASSKGEAENTEAFF. CDR3 nucleotide sequence: TGTGCCAGCAGCAAAGGTGAGGCAGAGAACACTGAAGCTTTCTTT.

The chain has TRBV5-1 and TRBJ1-1; 7 nucleotides match TRBD1. Germline CDR1 and CDR2: SGHRS and YFSETQ. There are 15 residues in the CDR3. V dropped 4 bases and J dropped 6; count of bases not matched to a gene: 12. CDR3 residues: CASSATGTANAEAFF. CDR3 DNA: TGCGCCAGCAGCGCAACCGGGACAGCAAATGCTGAAGCTTTCTTT. The variable domain in full, completed from reference TRBV5-1 and TRBJ1-1, reads KAGVTQTPRYLIKTRGQQVTLSCSPISGHRSVSWYQQTPGQGLQFLFEYFSETQRNKGNFPGRFSGRQFSNSRSEMNVSTLELGDSALYLCASSATGTANAEAFFGQGTRLTVV.

Regarding this clone: A junction end diverges from the germline sequence, so it may reflect a read error. The rearrangement uses TRBV3-1 (or the pseudogene TRBV3-2) and TRBJ2-2; D possibly corresponds to TRBD1 (5 bases). Germline values: CDR1 LGHDT, CDR2 YNNKEL (reference sequence). This CDR3 contains 16 residues. The CDR3 protein is CVSSQEKGRGTGELFF. The CDR3 DNA reads TGTGTCAGCAGCCAAGAAAAGGGGCGCGGCACCGGGGAGCTGTTTTTT.

This chain connects TRBV19 to TRBJ1-2; 11 bases are shared with TRBD1. Germline CDR1 reads LNHDA; CDR2 reads SQIVND (reference sequence). J gave up 5 bases and V 9 bases, and 11 bases lay outside the gene matches. This CDR3 comprises 15 residues. The CDR3 sequence is CASNLGTGGSYGYTF. The CDR3 region has the DNA TGTGCCAGCAATCTAGGGACAGGGGGATCGTATGGCTACACCTTC. Combining the CDR3 with reference TRBV19 and TRBJ1-2 gives the whole variable domain DGGITQSPKYLFRKEGQNVTLSCEQNLNHDAMYWYRQDPGQGLRLIYYSQIVNDFQKGDIAEGYSVSREKKESFPLTVTSAQKNPTAFYLCASNLGTGGSYGYTFGSGTRLTVV.

The V call is TRBV6-5, the J call TRBJ1-2; possibly TRBD1 for D (5 bases). CDR3 length: 14 residues. Germline-derived CDR1 and CDR2 are MNHEY and SVGAGI. V lost 7 bases and J lost 4, with 16 bases in between. The CDR3 nucleotides are TGTGCCAGCACCCGGGGGAGCTTATCCTATGGCTACACCTTC. Its translation: CASTRGSLSYGYTF.

The chain carries TRBV28 and TRBJ2-3; 8 bases line up with TRBD2. Trimming took 8 bases from V and 4 from J; bases not matched to a gene: 14. This CDR3 has 16 amino acids. CDR1 and CDR2 from the germline V gene are MDHEN and SYDVKM. CDR3 DNA sequence: TGTGCCAGCGCTGCGGGGGGACTTCGTTTCGCAGATACGCAGTATTTT. Residues: CASAAGGLRFADTQYF. The full variable domain, its missing parts supplied by reference TRBV28 and TRBJ2-3, is DVKVTQSSRYLVKRTGEKVFLECVQDMDHENMFWYRQDPGLGLRLIYFSYDVKMKEKGDIPEGYSVSREKKERFSLILESASTNQTSMYLCASAAGGLRFADTQYFGPGTRLTVL.

Written as DNA, the CDR3 is TGTGCCAGCAGCTTACAGGGGGTAAACATTCAGTACTTC. Translated: CASSLQGVNIQYF. The chain links TRBV13 to TRBJ2-4, with TRBD1 matching over 7 bases. This CDR3 spans 13 amino acids. Germline CDR1 reads PRHDT; CDR2 reads FYEKMQ (reference sequence). With 2 bases clipped from V and 6 bases from J, the junction kept 1 base outside the gene matches.

The gene calls are TRBV10-2 and TRBJ2-5, with a tentative D call TRBD2 (5 bases). Per the germline V gene, CDR1 is WSHSY and CDR2 is SAAADI. The CDR3 runs 13 residues. The V and J ends lost 5 bases and 1 base respectively, with 8 bases between them. In DNA, the CDR3 is TGCGCCAGCAGTTCAAGCGGCCAAGAGACCCAGTACTTC. Protein: CASSSSGQETQYF.